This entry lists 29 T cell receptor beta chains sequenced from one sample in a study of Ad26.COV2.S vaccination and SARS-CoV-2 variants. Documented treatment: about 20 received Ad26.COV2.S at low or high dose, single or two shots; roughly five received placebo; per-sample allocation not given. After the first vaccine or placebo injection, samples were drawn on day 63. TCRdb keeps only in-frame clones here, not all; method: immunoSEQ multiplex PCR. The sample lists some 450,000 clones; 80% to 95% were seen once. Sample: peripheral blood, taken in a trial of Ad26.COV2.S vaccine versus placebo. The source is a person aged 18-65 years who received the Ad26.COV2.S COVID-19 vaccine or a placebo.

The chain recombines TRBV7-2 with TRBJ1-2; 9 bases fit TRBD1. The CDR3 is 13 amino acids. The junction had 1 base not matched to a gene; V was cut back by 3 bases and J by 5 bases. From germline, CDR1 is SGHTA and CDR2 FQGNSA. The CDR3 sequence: CASSFGTGYGYTF. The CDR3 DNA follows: TGTGCCAGCAGCTTTGGGACAGGGTATGGCTACACCTTC.

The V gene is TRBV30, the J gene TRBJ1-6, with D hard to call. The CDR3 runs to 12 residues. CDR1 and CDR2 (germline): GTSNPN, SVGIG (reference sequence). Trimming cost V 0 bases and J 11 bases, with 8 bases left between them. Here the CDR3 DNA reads TGTGCCTGGAGTGTACAAGATACACCCCTCCACTTT. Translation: CAWSVQDTPLHF.

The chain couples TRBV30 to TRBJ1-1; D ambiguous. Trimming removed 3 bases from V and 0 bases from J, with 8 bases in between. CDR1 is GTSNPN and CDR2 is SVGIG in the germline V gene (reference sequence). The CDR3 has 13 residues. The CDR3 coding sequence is TGTGCCTGGAGGGTATCCATGAACACTGAAGCTTTCTTT. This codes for CAWRVSMNTEAFF.

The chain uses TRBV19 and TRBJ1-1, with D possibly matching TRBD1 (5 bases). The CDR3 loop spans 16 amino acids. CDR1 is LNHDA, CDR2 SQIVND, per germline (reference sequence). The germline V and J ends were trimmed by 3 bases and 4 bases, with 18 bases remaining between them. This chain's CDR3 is CASSIRQGGSVTEAFF. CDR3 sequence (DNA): TGTGCCAGTAGTATTCGTCAGGGCGGAAGTGTCACTGAAGCTTTCTTT.

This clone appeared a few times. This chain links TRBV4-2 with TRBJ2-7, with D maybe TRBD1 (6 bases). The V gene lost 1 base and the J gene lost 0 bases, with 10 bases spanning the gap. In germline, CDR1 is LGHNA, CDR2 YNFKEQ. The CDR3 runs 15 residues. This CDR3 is CASSQAPDSSYEQYF. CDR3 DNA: TGTGCCAGCAGCCAAGCTCCGGACAGCTCCTACGAGCAGTACTTC.

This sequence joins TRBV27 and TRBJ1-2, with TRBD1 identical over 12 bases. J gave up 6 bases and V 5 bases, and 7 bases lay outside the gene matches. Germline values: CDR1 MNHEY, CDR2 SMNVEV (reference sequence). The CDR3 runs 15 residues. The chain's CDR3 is CASSPRDRGQDGYTF. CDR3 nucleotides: TGTGCCAGCAGTCCCCGGGACAGGGGGCAGGATGGCTACACCTTC.

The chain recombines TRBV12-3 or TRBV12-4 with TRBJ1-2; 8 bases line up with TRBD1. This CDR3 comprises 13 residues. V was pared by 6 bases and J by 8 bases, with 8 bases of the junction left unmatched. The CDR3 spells CASSLYRGRGYTF. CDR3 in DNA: TGTGCCAGCAGCCTTTACAGGGGGAGAGGCTACACCTTC.

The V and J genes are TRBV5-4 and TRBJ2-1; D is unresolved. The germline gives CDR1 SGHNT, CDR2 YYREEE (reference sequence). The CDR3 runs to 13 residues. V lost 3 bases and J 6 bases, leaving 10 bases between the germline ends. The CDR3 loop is CASSSRPPNEQFF. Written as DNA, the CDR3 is TGTGCCAGCAGCTCCCGACCCCCCAATGAGCAGTTCTTC.

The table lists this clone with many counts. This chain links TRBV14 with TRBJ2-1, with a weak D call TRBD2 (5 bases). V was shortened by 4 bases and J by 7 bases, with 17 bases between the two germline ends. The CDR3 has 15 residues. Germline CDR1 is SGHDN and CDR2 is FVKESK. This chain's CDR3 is CASSRTDPRGNEQFF. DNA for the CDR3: TGTGCCAGCAGCCGGACGGACCCCCGAGGGAATGAGCAGTTCTTC.

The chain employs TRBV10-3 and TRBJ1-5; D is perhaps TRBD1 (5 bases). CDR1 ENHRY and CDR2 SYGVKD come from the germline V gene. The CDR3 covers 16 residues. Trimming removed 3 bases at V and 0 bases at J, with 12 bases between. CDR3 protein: CAISEQEPYSNQPQHF. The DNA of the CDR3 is TGTGCCATCAGTGAACAGGAGCCCTATAGCAATCAGCCCCAGCATTTT.

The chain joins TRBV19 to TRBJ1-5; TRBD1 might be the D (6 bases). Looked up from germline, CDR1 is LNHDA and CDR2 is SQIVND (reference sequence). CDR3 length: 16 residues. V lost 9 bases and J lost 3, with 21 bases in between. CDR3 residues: CASRTIGQMTNQPQHF. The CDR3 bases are TGTGCCAGCAGGACGATCGGACAGATGACCAATCAGCCCCAGCATTTT.

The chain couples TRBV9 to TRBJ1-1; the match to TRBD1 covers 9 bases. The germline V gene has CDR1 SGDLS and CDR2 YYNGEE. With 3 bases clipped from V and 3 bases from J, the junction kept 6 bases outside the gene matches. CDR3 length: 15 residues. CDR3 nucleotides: TGTGCCAGCAGCGCGACAGGGGGTAAGGACACTGAAGCTTTCTTT. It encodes CASSATGGKDTEAFF.

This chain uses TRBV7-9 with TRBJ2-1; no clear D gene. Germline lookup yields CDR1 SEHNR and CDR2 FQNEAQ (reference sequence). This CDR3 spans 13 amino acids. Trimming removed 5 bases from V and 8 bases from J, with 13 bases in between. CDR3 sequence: CASSRVGDHEQFF. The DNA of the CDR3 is TGTGCCAGCAGCCGCGTCGGTGACCATGAGCAGTTCTTC. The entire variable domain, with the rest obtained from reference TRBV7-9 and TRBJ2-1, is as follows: DTGVSQNPRHKITKRGQNVTFRCDPISEHNRLYWYRQTLGQGPEFLTYFQNEAQLEKSRLLSDRFSAERPKGSFSTLEIQRTEQGDSAMYLCASSRVGDHEQFFGPGTRLTVL.

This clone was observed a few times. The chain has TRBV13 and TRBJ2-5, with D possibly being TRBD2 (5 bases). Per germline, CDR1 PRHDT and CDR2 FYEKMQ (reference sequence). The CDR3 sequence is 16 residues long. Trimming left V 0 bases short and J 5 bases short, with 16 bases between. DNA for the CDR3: TGTGCCAGCAGCTTAGGGCCTCTGAGTCCGGGGGAGACCCAGTACTTC. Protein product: CASSLGPLSPGETQYF.

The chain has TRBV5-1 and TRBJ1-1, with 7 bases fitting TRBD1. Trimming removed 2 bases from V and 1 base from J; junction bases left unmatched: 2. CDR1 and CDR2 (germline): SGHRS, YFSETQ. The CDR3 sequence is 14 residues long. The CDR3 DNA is TGCGCCAGCAGCTTAAGGGACAGGAACACTGAAGCTTTCTTT. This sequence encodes CASSLRDRNTEAFF.

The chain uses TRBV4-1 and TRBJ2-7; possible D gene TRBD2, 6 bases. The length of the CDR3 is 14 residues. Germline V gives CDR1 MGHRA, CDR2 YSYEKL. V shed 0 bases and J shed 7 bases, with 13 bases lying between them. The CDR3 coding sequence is TGCGCCAGCAGCCAAGATCTAGCCCGGGGGGAGCAGTACTTC. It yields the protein CASSQDLARGEQYF.

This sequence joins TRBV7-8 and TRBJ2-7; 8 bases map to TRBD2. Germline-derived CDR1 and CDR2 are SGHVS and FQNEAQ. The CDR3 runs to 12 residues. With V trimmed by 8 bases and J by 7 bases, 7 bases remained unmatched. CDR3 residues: CASSGGVEEQYF. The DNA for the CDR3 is TGTGCCAGCTCCGGGGGGGTGGAAGAGCAGTACTTC.

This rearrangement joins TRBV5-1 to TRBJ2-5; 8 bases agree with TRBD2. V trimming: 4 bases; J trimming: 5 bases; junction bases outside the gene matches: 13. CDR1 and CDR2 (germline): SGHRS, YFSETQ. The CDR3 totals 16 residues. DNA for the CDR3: TGCGCCAGCAGCCCCACAGGACTAGCCTTATGGGAGACCCAGTACTTC. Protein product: CASSPTGLALWETQYF.

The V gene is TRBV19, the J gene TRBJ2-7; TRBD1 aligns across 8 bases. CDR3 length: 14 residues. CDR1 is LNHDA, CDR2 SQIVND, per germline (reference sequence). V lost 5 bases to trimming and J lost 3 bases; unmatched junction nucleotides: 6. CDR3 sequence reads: CASSAQTGVYEQYF. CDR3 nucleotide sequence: TGTGCCAGTAGTGCCCAGACAGGGGTCTACGAGCAGTACTTC. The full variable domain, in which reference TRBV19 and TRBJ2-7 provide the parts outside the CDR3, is DGGITQSPKYLFRKEGQNVTLSCEQNLNHDAMYWYRQDPGQGLRLIYYSQIVNDFQKGDIAEGYSVSREKKESFPLTVTSAQKNPTAFYLCASSAQTGVYEQYFGPGTRLTVT.

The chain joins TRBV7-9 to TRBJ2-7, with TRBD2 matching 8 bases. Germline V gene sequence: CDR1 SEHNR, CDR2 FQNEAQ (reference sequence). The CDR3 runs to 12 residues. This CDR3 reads CAYTLADYEQYF. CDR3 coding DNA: TGTGCTTATACACTAGCGGACTACGAGCAGTACTTC.

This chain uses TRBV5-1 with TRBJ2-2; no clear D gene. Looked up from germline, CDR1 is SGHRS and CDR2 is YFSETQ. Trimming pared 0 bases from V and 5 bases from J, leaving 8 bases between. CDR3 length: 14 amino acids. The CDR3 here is CASSLAVITGELFF. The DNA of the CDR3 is TGCGCCAGCAGCTTGGCCGTGATAACCGGGGAGCTGTTTTTT.

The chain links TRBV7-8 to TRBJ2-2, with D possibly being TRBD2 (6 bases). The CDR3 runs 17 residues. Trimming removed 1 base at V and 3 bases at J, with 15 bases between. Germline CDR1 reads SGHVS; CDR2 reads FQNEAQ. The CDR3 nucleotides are TGTGCCAGCAGCTTAGTCGGACTATTAGCATACACCGGGGAGCTGTTTTTT. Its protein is CASSLVGLLAYTGELFF.

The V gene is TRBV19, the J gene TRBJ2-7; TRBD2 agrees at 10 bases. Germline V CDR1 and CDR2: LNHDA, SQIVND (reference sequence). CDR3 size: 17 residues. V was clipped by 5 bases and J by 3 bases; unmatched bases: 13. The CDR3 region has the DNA TGTGCCAGTAGTGTCGGGACTAGCGAGGTCCGGAGCTACGAGCAGTACTTC. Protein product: CASSVGTSEVRSYEQYF.

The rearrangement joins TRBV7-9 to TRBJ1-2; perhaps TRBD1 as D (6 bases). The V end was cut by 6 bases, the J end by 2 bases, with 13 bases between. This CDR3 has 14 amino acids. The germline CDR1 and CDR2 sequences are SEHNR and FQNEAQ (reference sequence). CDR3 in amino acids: CASRKSGTNYGYTF. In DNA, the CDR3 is TGTGCCAGCAGAAAATCCGGGACAAACTATGGCTACACCTTC.

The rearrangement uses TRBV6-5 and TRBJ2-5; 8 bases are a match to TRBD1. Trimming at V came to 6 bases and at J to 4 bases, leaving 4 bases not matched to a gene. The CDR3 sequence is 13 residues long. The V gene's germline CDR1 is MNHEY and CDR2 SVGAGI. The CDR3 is CASRGRGPETQYF. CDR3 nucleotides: TGTGCCAGCAGAGGCAGGGGGCCAGAGACCCAGTACTTC.

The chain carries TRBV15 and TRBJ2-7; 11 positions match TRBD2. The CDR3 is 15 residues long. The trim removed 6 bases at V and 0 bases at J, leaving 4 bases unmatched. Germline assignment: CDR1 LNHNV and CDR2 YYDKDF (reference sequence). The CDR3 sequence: CATSEGLAVSYEQYF. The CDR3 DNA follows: TGTGCCACCAGTGAGGGACTAGCGGTCTCCTACGAGCAGTACTTC.

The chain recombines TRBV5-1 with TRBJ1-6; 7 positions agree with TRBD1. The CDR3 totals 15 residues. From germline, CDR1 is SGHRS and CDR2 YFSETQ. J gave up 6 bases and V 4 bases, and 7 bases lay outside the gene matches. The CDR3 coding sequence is TGCGCCAGCAGCCGACAGGGACCTTCTAATTCACCCCTCCACTTT. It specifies CASSRQGPSNSPLHF.

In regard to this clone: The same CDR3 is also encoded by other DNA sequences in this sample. The CDR3 nucleotides are TGTGCCAGCAGCGTAGGGCCCGGGGAGCTGTTTTTT. This translates into CASSVGPGELFF. The chain couples TRBV9 to TRBJ2-2; unclear D gene. V lost 0 bases, J lost 6 bases, and 3 bases lay in between. The CDR3 extends over 12 amino acids. Germline-derived CDR1 and CDR2 are SGDLS and YYNGEE.

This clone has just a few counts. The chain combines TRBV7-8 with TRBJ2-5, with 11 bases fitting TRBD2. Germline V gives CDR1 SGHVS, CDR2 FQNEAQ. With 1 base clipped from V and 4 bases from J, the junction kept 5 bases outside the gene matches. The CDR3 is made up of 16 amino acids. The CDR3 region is CASSLVVAGGPETQYF. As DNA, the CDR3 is TGTGCCAGCAGCTTAGTTGTAGCGGGAGGGCCAGAGACCCAGTACTTC.